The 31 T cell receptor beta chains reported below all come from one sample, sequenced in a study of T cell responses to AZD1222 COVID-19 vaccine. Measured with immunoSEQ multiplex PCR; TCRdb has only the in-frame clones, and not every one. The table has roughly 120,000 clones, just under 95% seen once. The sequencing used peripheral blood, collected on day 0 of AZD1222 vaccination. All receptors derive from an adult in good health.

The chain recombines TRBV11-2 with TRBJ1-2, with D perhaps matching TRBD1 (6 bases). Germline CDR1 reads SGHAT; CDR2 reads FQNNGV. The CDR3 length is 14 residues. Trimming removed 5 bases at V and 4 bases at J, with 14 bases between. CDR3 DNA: TGTGCCAGCAGCGGCCACAGGGACGTCTATGGCTACACCTTC. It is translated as CASSGHRDVYGYTF.

CDR3 coding DNA: TGTGCCACCAGCAGAGATGGGGGGATGGGCCAAGAGACCCAGTACTTC. Its protein is CATSRDGGMGQETQYF. The rearrangement joins TRBV15 to TRBJ2-5; TRBD2 might be the D (6 bases). The germline CDR1 and CDR2 sequences are LNHNV and YYDKDF (reference sequence). The CDR3 runs to 16 residues. Trimming took off 0 bases at V and 1 base at J, with 12 bases between the two ends.

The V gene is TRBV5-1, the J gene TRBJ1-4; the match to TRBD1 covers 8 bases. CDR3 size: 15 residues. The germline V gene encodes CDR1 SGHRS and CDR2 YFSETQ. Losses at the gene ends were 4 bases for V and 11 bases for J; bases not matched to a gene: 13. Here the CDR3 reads CASSLLDRDLEKLFF. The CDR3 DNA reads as TGCGCCAGCAGCCTTCTGGACAGGGATCTGGAGAAACTGTTTTTT. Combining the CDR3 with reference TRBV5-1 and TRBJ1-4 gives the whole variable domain KAGVTQTPRYLIKTRGQQVTLSCSPISGHRSVSWYQQTPGQGLQFLFEYFSETQRNKGNFPGRFSGRQFSNSRSEMNVSTLELGDSALYLCASSLLDRDLEKLFFGSGTQLSVL.

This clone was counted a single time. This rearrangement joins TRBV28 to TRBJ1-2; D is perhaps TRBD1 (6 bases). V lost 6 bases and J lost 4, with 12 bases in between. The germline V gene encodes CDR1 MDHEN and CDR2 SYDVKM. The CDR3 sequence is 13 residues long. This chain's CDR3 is CASRRQEIYGYTF. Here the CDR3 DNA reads TGTGCCAGCAGGAGACAGGAGATCTATGGCTACACCTTC.

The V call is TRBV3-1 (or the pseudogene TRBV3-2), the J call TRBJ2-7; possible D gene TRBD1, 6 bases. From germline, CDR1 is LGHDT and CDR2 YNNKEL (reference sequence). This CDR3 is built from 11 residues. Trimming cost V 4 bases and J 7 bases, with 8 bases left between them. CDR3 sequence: CASSRQGEQYF. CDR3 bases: TGTGCCAGCAGCCGCCAGGGGGAGCAGTACTTC.

CDR3 amino acids: CASSQSRGGVNTEAFF. In nucleotides, the CDR3 is TGTGCCAGCAGCCAAAGCAGAGGGGGAGTGAACACTGAAGCTTTCTTT. The chain links TRBV11-2 to TRBJ1-1, with a possible D match to TRBD1 (6 bases). Germline V gene lookup returns CDR1 SGHAT and CDR2 FQNNGV. The CDR3 extends over 16 amino acids. Trimming removed 5 bases from V and 0 bases from J, with 16 bases in between.

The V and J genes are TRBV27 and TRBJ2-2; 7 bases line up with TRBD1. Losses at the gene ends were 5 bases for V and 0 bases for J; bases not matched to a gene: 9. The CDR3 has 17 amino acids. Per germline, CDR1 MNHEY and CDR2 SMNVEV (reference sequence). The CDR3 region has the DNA TGTGCCAGCAGTCCCCTTAAGGGGGCCGCGAACACCGGGGAGCTGTTTTTT. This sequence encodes CASSPLKGAANTGELFF.

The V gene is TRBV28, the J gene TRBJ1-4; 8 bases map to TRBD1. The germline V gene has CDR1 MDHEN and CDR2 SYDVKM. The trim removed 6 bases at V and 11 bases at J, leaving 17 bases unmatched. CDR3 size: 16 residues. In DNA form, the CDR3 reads TGTGCCAGCAGCTCCGACAGGGGAAGTAGGAGTGGGAAACTGTTTTTT. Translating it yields CASSSDRGSRSGKLFF.

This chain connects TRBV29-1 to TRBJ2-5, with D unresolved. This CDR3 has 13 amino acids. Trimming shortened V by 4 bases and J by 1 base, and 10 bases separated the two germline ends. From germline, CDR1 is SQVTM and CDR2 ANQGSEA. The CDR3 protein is CSVVVHLQETQYF. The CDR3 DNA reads TGCAGCGTTGTAGTACACCTCCAAGAGACCCAGTACTTC.

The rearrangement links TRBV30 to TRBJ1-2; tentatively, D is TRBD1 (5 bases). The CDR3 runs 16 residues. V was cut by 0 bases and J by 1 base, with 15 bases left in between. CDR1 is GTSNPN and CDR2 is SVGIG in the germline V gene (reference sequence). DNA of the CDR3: TGTGCCTGGAGTGTACCCTACCGACAGCTTAACTATGGCTACACCTTC. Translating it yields CAWSVPYRQLNYGYTF.

CDR3 in DNA: TGCGCCAGCAGCTTGGAGCGGAAGACCTACGAGCAGTACTTC. This translates into CASSLERKTYEQYF. The rearrangement uses TRBV5-1 and TRBJ2-7, with D tentatively TRBD2 (5 bases). The germline V gene encodes CDR1 SGHRS and CDR2 YFSETQ. Trimming left V 0 bases short and J 2 bases short, with 9 bases between. The CDR3 has 14 residues.

The CDR3 protein is CASSPIQDRNTEAFF. In nucleotides, the CDR3 is TGTGCCAGCTCACCTATCCAGGACAGAAACACTGAAGCTTTCTTT. V and J are TRBV18 and TRBJ1-1; tentative D call: TRBD1 (6 bases). Looked up from germline, CDR1 is KGHSH and CDR2 is LQKENI. Trimming took off 3 bases at V and 2 bases at J, with 13 bases between the two ends. The CDR3 spans 15 residues.

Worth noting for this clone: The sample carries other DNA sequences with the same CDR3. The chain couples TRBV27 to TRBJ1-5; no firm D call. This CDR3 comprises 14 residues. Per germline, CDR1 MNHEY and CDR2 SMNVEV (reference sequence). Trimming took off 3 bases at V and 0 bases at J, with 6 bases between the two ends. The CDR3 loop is CASSLGYSNQPQHF. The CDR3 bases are TGTGCCAGCAGTTTGGGTTATAGCAATCAGCCCCAGCATTTT.

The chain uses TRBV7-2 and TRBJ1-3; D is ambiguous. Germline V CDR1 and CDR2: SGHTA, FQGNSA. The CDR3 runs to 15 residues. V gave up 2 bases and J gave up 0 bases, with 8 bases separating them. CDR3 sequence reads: CASSLRASSGNTIYF. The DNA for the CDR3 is TGTGCCAGCAGCTTAAGAGCCAGCTCTGGAAACACCATATATTTT.

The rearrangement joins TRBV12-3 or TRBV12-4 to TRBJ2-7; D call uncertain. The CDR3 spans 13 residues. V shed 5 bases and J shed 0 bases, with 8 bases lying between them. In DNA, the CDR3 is TGTGCCAGCAGTATGGACCTCTCCTACGAGCAGTACTTC. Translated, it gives CASSMDLSYEQYF.

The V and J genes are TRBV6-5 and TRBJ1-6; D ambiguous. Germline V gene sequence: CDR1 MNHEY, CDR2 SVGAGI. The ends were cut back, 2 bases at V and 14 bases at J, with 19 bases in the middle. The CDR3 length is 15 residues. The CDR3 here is CASSYQSLPYWSLHF. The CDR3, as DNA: TGTGCCAGCAGTTACCAGTCTCTTCCATATTGGTCCCTCCACTTT.

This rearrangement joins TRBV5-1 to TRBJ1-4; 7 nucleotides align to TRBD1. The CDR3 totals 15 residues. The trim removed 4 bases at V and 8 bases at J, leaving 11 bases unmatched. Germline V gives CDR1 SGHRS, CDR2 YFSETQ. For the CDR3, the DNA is TGCGCCAGCAGCGTCCAACAGGGGTTGACCGAAAAACTGTTTTTT. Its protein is CASSVQQGLTEKLFF. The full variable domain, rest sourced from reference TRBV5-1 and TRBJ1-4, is KAGVTQTPRYLIKTRGQQVTLSCSPISGHRSVSWYQQTPGQGLQFLFEYFSETQRNKGNFPGRFSGRQFSNSRSEMNVSTLELGDSALYLCASSVQQGLTEKLFFGSGTQLSVL.

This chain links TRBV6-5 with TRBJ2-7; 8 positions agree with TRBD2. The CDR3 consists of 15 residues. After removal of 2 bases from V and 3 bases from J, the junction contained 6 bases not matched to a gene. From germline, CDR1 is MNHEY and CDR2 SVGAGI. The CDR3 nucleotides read TGTGCCAGCAGTTACGTTGGGGCGGGGGGCTACGAGCAGTACTTC. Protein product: CASSYVGAGGYEQYF.

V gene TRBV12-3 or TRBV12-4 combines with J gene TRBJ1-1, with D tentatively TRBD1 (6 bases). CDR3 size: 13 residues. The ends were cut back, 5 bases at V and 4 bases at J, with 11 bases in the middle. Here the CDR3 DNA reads TGTGCCAGCAGTCAGAGGGGGGGCACTGAAGCTTTCTTT. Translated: CASSQRGGTEAFF.

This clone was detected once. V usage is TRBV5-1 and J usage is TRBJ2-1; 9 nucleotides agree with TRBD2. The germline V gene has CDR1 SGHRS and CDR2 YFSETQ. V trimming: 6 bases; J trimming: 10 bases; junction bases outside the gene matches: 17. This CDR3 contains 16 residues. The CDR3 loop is CASNSPQPGLAYEQFF. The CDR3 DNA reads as TGCGCCAGCAATTCCCCTCAACCGGGACTAGCATACGAGCAGTTCTTC.

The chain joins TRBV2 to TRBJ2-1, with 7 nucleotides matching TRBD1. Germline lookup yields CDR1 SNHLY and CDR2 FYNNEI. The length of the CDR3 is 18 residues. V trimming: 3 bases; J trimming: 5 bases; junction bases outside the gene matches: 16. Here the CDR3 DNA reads TGTGCCAGCAGTGATTCCCCCTCGACAGGGCAAGCCGACAATGAGCAGTTCTTC. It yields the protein CASSDSPSTGQADNEQFF. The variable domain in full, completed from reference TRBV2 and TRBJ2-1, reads EPEVTQTPSHQVTQMGQEVILRCVPISNHLYFYWYRQILGQKVEFLVSFYNNEISEKSEIFDDQFSVERPDGSNFTLKIRSTKLEDSAMYFCASSDSPSTGQADNEQFFGPGTRLTVL.

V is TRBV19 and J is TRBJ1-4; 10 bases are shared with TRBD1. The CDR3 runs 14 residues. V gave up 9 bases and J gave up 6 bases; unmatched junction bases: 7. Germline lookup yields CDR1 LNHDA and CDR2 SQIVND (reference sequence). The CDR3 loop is CASRGGTGDEKLFF. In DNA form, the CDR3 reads TGTGCCAGCAGGGGAGGGACAGGGGATGAAAAACTGTTTTTT.

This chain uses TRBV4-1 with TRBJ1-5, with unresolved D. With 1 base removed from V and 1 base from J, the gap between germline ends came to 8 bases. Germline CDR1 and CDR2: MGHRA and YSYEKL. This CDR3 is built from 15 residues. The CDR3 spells CASSQGPISNQPQHF. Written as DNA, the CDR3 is TGCGCCAGCAGCCAAGGACCAATAAGCAATCAGCCCCAGCATTTT.

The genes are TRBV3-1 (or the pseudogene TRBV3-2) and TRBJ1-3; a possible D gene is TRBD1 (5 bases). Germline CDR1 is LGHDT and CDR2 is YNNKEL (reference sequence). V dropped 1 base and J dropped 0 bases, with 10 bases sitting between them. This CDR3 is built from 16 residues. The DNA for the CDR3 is TGTGCCAGCAGCCAAGGCGGGGCCCTCTCTGGAAACACCATATATTTT. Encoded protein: CASSQGGALSGNTIYF.

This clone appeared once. Written as DNA, the CDR3 is TGTGCCAGCAGCGCTTCGGATACGCAGTATTTT. Its protein product is CASSASDTQYF. The V gene is TRBV11-3, the J gene TRBJ2-3; D not resolved. Germline values: CDR1 SGHNT, CDR2 YENEEA. Trimming cost V 5 bases and J 6 bases, with 6 bases left between them. CDR3 length: 11 amino acids.

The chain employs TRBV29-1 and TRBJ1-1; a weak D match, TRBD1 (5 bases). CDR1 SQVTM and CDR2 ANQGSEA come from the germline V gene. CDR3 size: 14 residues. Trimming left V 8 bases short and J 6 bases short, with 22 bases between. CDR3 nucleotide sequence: TGCAGCTCCACCTTTGGGACGGATCCCCCTGAAGCTTTCTTT. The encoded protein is CSSTFGTDPPEAFF.

CDR3 loop: CASSQGAGASTEAFF. DNA for the CDR3: TGTGCCAGCAGCCAAGGCGCCGGGGCGAGCACTGAAGCTTTCTTT. The V call is TRBV27, the J call TRBJ1-1, with D perhaps matching TRBD1 (5 bases). Germline V gene lookup returns CDR1 MNHEY and CDR2 SMNVEV (reference sequence). This CDR3 has 15 residues. V lost 6 bases to trimming and J lost 4 bases, with 18 bases between them.

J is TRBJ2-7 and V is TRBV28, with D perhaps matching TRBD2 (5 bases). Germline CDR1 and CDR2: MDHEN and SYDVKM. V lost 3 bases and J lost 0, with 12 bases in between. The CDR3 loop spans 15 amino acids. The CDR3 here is CASSFEPGSSYEQYF. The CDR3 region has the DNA TGTGCCAGCAGTTTTGAACCGGGATCCTCCTACGAGCAGTACTTC.

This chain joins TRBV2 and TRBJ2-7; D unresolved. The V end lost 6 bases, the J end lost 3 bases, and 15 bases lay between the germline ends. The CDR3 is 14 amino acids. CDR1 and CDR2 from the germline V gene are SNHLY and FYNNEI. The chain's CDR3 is CASSDRRVGYEQYF. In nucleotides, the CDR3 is TGTGCCAGCAGCGACCGTCGGGTCGGCTACGAGCAGTACTTC.

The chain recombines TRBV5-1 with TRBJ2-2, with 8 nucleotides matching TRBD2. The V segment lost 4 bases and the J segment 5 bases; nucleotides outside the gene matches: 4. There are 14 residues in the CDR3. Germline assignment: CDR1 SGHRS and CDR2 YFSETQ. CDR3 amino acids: CASSHERETGELFF. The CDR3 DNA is TGCGCCAGCAGCCACGAGCGGGAGACCGGGGAGCTGTTTTTT.

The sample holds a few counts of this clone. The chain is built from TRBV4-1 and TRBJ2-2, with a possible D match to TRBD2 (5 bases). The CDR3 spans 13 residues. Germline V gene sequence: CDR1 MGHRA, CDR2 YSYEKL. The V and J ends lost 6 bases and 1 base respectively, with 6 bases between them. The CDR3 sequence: CASRDLNTGELFF. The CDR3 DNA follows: TGCGCCAGCAGGGACTTGAACACCGGGGAGCTGTTTTTT.